These 21 T cell receptor beta chains originate from one sample sequenced in a study of CD8 T cells in Susac syndrome. RNA totalling roughly 0.45 to 1 ug underwent reverse transcription with random hexamers. One entry per CDR3 protein results from TCRdb running MiXCR on the immunoSEQ multiplex PCR reads. The sample includes under 200,000 distinct CDR3 sequences, about 93% of them seen just once. Source material: CD4+ T cells from PBMCs. These receptors were taken from a human donor in good health.

V is TRBV2 and J is TRBJ2-7, with D tentatively TRBD1 (5 bases). The V gene's germline CDR1 is SNHLY and CDR2 FYNNEI. The ends were cut back, 2 bases at V and 4 bases at J, with 15 bases in the middle. This CDR3 comprises 15 residues. The CDR3 nucleotides read TGTGCCAGCAGTGAATTGGCACAGGCCTCTTACGAGCAGTACTTC. Amino acid sequence: CASSELAQASYEQYF.

The rearrangement links TRBV29-1 to TRBJ2-2, with D perhaps TRBD1 (7 bases). Trimming stripped 7 bases from V and 7 bases from J, with 19 bases between. The CDR3 extends over 14 amino acids. Germline V gene lookup returns CDR1 SQVTM and CDR2 ANQGSEA. The CDR3 loop is CSALRQGGDGELFF. CDR3 in DNA: TGCAGCGCCCTACGTCAGGGGGGTGACGGGGAGCTGTTTTTT.

The gene calls are TRBV30 and TRBJ1-2; D is possibly TRBD1 (5 bases). Germline-derived CDR1 and CDR2 are GTSNPN and SVGIG (reference sequence). V was pared by 2 bases and J by 7 bases, with 11 bases between. The CDR3 spans 12 residues. CDR3 residues: CAWSPGTAGYTF. The CDR3 DNA follows: TGTGCCTGGAGTCCAGGGACTGCTGGCTACACCTTC.

The J gene is TRBJ2-1, the V gene TRBV11-1; weak D call: TRBD2 (6 bases). The V and J ends lost 0 bases and 12 bases respectively, with 6 bases between them. Germline CDR1 SGHAT, CDR2 FQDESV (reference sequence). CDR3 length: 11 amino acids. The CDR3 bases are TGTGCCAGCAGCTTAGCTAGCGGGCAGTTCTTC. This translates into CASSLASGQFF.

This chain joins TRBV6-2 or TRBV6-3 and TRBJ2-6; 7 bases are shared with TRBD1. The CDR3 contains 20 residues. Unmatched junction bases numbered 20, after V lost 4 bases and J lost 5 bases. Per the germline V gene, CDR1 is MNHEY and CDR2 is SVGEGT. The CDR3 nucleotides are TGTGCCAGCAGTTCCAGCTCGAGGACAGGAGACTCCCTCTGGGCCAACGTCCTGACTTTC. It codes for CASSSSSRTGDSLWANVLTF.

The chain links TRBV21-1 to TRBJ2-5. TRBV21-1 is shown as a pseudogene. The CDR3 sequence is 13 residues long. The CDR3 loop reads CASSKVGQETQYF. The CDR3 DNA follows: TGTGCCAGCAGCAAAGTTGGGCAAGAGACCCAGTACTTC.

In its sample, this clonotype was seen once. The chain joins TRBV12-3 or TRBV12-4 to TRBJ2-5, with D unclear. The length of the CDR3 is 13 residues. The ends were cut back, 3 bases at V and 5 bases at J, with 10 bases in the middle. The CDR3 is CASSFSNDETQYF. For the CDR3, the DNA is TGTGCCAGCAGTTTTTCGAACGATGAGACCCAGTACTTC.

V and J are TRBV28 and TRBJ2-7; D is uncertain. Trimming left V 5 bases short and J 5 bases short, with 7 bases between. The germline CDR1 and CDR2 sequences are MDHEN and SYDVKM. The CDR3 has 11 residues. The CDR3 DNA follows: TGTGCCAGCAGTCCAAAGCACGAGCAGTACTTC. Protein: CASSPKHEQYF.

The chain combines TRBV12-3 or TRBV12-4 with TRBJ2-7, with D hard to call. The CDR3 has 11 amino acids. Trimming cost V 6 bases and J 6 bases, with 9 bases left between them. For the CDR3, the DNA is TGTGCCAGCAGCCGGACCGGCGAGCAGTACTTC. Protein sequence: CASSRTGEQYF.

This chain connects TRBV3-1 to TRBJ2-2; D is undetermined. V was pared by 1 base and J by 5 bases, with 11 bases between. Germline-derived CDR1 and CDR2 are LGHDT and YNNKEL (reference sequence). CDR3 size: 15 residues. This CDR3 reads CASSQVLGSTGELFF. CDR3 bases: TGTGCCAGCAGCCAAGTGTTAGGGTCGACCGGGGAGCTGTTTTTT.

The chain recombines TRBV3-1 with TRBJ1-1; 12 nucleotides agree with TRBD1. The V gene end was trimmed by 4 bases and the J gene end by 0 bases; junction bases not matched to a gene: 3. The length of the CDR3 is 16 residues. The germline CDR1 and CDR2 sequences are LGHDT and YNNKEL (reference sequence). The CDR3 DNA follows: TGTGCCAGCAGCCTGGGGACAGGGGGCATGAACACTGAAGCTTTCTTT. Its translation is CASSLGTGGMNTEAFF.

The chain is built from TRBV3-1 and TRBJ2-1; D is unresolved. The V gene's germline CDR1 is LGHDT and CDR2 YNNKEL (reference sequence). V was cut by 4 bases and J by 7 bases, with 11 bases left in between. The CDR3 is 13 amino acids. CDR3 loop: CASSRIWENEQFF. The CDR3 DNA follows: TGTGCCAGCAGCCGCATCTGGGAAAATGAGCAGTTCTTC.

The chain has TRBV20-1 and TRBJ2-3; D uncertain. The germline CDR1 and CDR2 sequences are DFQATT and SNEGSKA (reference sequence). The germline V and J ends were trimmed by 1 base and 4 bases, with 9 bases remaining between them. This CDR3 contains 13 residues. For the CDR3, the DNA is TGCAGTGCTAGAGTCACTACGGCAGATACGCAGTATTTT. Its protein product is CSARVTTADTQYF.

This clonotype was recorded a few times. V usage is TRBV29-1 and J usage is TRBJ2-7; no clear D gene. The CDR3 contains 12 residues. Trimming left V 4 bases short and J 2 bases short, with 9 bases between. From germline, CDR1 is SQVTM and CDR2 ANQGSEA. The CDR3 nucleotides read TGCAGCGTTGTGGACGGCACCTACGAGCAGTACTTC. Its translation is CSVVDGTYEQYF.

The V and J genes are TRBV7-2 and TRBJ2-5; D is perhaps TRBD1 (5 bases). With 3 bases removed from V and 2 bases from J, the gap between germline ends came to 10 bases. Germline CDR1 and CDR2: SGHTA and FQGNSA. The CDR3 has 14 amino acids. The CDR3 DNA reads as TGTGCCAGCAGCTTCCGGACATCGCAAGAGACCCAGTACTTC. Amino acid sequence: CASSFRTSQETQYF.

V gene TRBV3-1 combines with J gene TRBJ2-7; D may be TRBD2 (6 bases). Between the trimmed V and J ends, which lost 0 bases and 7 bases, there was a span of 10 bases. Germline assignment: CDR1 LGHDT and CDR2 YNNKEL (reference sequence). The CDR3 spans 13 residues. The CDR3 sequence: CASSQEGRGEQYF. DNA for the CDR3: TGTGCCAGCAGCCAAGAGGGGCGGGGAGAGCAGTACTTC.

The chain joins TRBV7-2 to TRBJ1-6; D gene uncertain. V dropped 6 bases and J dropped 7 bases, with 13 bases sitting between them. The CDR3 runs to 14 residues. Germline assignment: CDR1 SGHTA and CDR2 FQGNSA. The CDR3 bases are TGTGCCAGCAGTCCTCAACCGGGGAATTCACCCCTCCACTTT. This translates into CASSPQPGNSPLHF.

The J gene is TRBJ1-5, the V gene TRBV30; D perhaps matches TRBD1 (6 bases). Germline-derived CDR1 and CDR2 are GTSNPN and SVGIG (reference sequence). The V gene lost 0 bases and the J gene lost 6 bases, with 12 bases spanning the gap. The CDR3 contains 14 residues. The CDR3 spells CAWSVRGGGQPQHF. CDR3 DNA: TGTGCCTGGAGTGTACGGGGAGGGGGTCAGCCCCAGCATTTT.

The CDR3 region is CASSRQAGGETQYF. DNA for the CDR3: TGTGCCAGCAGTCGCCAAGCGGGCGGGGAGACCCAGTACTTC. The V call is TRBV6-1, the J call TRBJ2-5, with D perhaps TRBD2 (6 bases). Trimming took off 5 bases at V and 5 bases at J, with 15 bases between the two ends. The germline V gene encodes CDR1 MNHNS and CDR2 SASEGT. The CDR3 has 14 residues.

The V call is TRBV7-3, the J call TRBJ2-3; D possibly corresponds to TRBD1 (5 bases). The CDR3 contains 14 residues. V lost 5 bases and J 3 bases, leaving 12 bases between the germline ends. In germline, CDR1 is SGHTA, CDR2 FQGTGA. The CDR3 reads CASSHGGATDTQYF. In nucleotides, the CDR3 is TGTGCCAGCAGCCACGGTGGGGCAACAGATACGCAGTATTTT.

The chain employs TRBV4-2 and TRBJ1-1; TRBD1 matches at 9 bases. CDR1 and CDR2 from the germline V gene are LGHNA and YNFKEQ. Trimming cost V 2 bases and J 3 bases; bases outside gene matches: 1. The CDR3 totals 14 residues. The CDR3 loop is CASSQRTGDTEAFF. CDR3 coding DNA: TGTGCCAGCAGCCAAAGGACAGGGGACACTGAAGCTTTCTTT.